This T cell receptor beta chain stems from a study of T-cell memory formation after mild COVID-19. V lost 1 base and J 2 bases, leaving 9 bases between the germline ends. The CDR3 contains 14 residues. In germline, CDR1 is MNHNS, CDR2 SASEGT. In this sample, this clonotype turned up a few times. The antigen remains unidentified. TCRalpha and TCRbeta libraries used 5'RACE with constant-segment primers and UMIs. TCRdb passed the 5' RACE reads through MiXCR, listing each CDR3 protein once. The sample lists hundreds of thousands of distinct CDR3 sequences, 15% to 20% occurring once. Study-wide points: Pre-infection memory carried some responding clones, suggesting that cross-reactive memory joined. Clones that shrank (day 15 to 85) were balanced CD4/CD8, whereas later expanders leaned CD4+. CD4+ contracting clones were mainly CM and EM; CD8+ ones, EMRA.

The sequenced sample consisted of PBMCs or a T cell subset sorted from them (not recorded which). This sequence joins TRBV6-1 and TRBJ2-7; no reliable D call. This TCR came from an adult woman who had mild COVID-19 (a few samples of this study predate the infection). Cell type and time point are not known. CDR3 protein: CASSEGQLAYEQYF. CDR3 DNA sequence: TGTGCCAGCAGTGAAGGGCAGCTAGCCTACGAGCAGTACTTC.